Below, 27 T cell receptor beta chains from the same sample are listed, as sequenced in a study of identical twins. TCRdb fed the 5' RACE reads into MiXCR, producing one record per CDR3 protein. The sample lists hundreds of thousands of distinct CDR3 sequences; about 8% were seen once. The same data also went into a second study, on yellow fever vaccine responses in identical twins.

Sequenced sample: memory (CD45RO+) T cells sorted from blood. The receptors were gathered from a woman younger than 30 in good health.

This clonotype has more than one count but fewer than ten. V usage is TRBV10-3 and J usage is TRBJ1-2; D uncertain. The CDR3 loop spans 13 amino acids. Trimming removed 3 bases at V and 3 bases at J, with 8 bases between. Germline V gene data show CDR1 as ENHRY and CDR2 as SYGVKD. DNA of the CDR3: TGTGCCATCAGTGACCAGTGGGACTATGGCTACACCTTC. Translated: CAISDQWDYGYTF.

This clonotype was counted many times. The chain employs TRBV10-2 and TRBJ2-3, with 7 positions matching TRBD1. The CDR3 is 13 residues long. V was pared by 10 bases and J by 5 bases, with 9 bases of the junction left unmatched. Germline lookup yields CDR1 WSHSY and CDR2 SAAADI. CDR3 sequence (DNA): TGCGCCACTGAGACAGGGCGCGGAGATACGCAGTATTTT. It translates to CATETGRGDTQYF.

The V call is TRBV7-6, the J call TRBJ2-7, with TRBD1 as a possible D gene (7 bases). V was trimmed by 5 bases and J by 1 base, leaving 15 bases between them. Germline CDR1 reads SGHVS; CDR2 reads FNYEAQ. This CDR3 contains 15 residues. The CDR3 region is CASSPQGGPSYEQYF. CDR3 in DNA: TGTGCCAGCAGCCCGCAGGGGGGCCCATCCTACGAGCAGTACTTC.

This clonotype was counted at least ten times. The J gene is TRBJ2-2, the V gene TRBV6-5, with D possibly called TRBD1 or TRBD2 (6 bases each). The CDR3 sequence is 16 residues long. V lost 0 bases to trimming and J lost 5 bases, with 13 bases between them. Looked up from germline, CDR1 is MNHEY and CDR2 is SVGAGI. CDR3 sequence reads: CASSYSAGAGTGELFF. CDR3 sequence (DNA): TGTGCCAGCAGTTACTCGGCAGGGGCGGGAACCGGGGAGCTGTTTTTT.

V usage is TRBV19 and J usage is TRBJ1-1, with D maybe TRBD1 (6 bases). Germline CDR1 and CDR2: LNHDA and SQIVND (reference sequence). This CDR3 region has 16 residues. The V gene lost 5 bases and the J gene lost 2 bases, with 18 bases spanning the gap. The CDR3 loop is CASSASTGRYNTEAFF. The CDR3 DNA follows: TGTGCCAGTAGTGCCTCAACAGGGAGGTATAACACTGAAGCTTTCTTT.

This clonotype showed up just a few times. The junction differs from germline at one of its ends, possibly a read error. The CDR3 loop is CASSLRPGQNVKLFF. For the CDR3, the DNA is TGTGCCAGCAGCTTACGCCCGGGACAGAATGTAAAACTGTTTTTT. The rearrangement links TRBV7-7 to TRBJ1-4; 7 bases map to TRBD1. Germline assignment: CDR1 SSHAT and CDR2 FNYEAQ (reference sequence). The CDR3 is 15 amino acids.

This clonotype was counted between two and nine times. The chain uses TRBV6-2 or TRBV6-3 and TRBJ2-5; 13 bases map to TRBD2. The length of the CDR3 is 22 residues. V lost 0 bases, J lost 3 bases, and 19 bases stayed unmatched. The germline V gene has CDR1 MNHEY and CDR2 SVGEGT. CDR3 sequence reads: CASSYSRVLGLAGHHPEETQYF. The CDR3 DNA reads as TGTGCCAGCAGTTACTCGAGAGTGTTGGGACTAGCGGGACACCACCCCGAAGAGACCCAGTACTTC.

The DNA for the CDR3 is TGTGCCAGCATAGGGAGCTTGAGACTTTTGACAGATACGCAGTATTTT. It is translated as CASIGSLRLLTDTQYF. V is TRBV2 and J is TRBJ2-3; weak D call: TRBD2 (5 bases). Trimming shortened V by 7 bases and J by 3 bases, and 20 bases separated the two germline ends. Germline-derived CDR1 and CDR2 are SNHLY and FYNNEI. The CDR3 has 16 amino acids.

This clonotype was observed a handful of times. The rearrangement links TRBV29-1 to TRBJ2-1; D not certain. Germline CDR1 SQVTM, CDR2 ANQGSEA. V lost 3 bases, J lost 9 bases, and 15 bases lay in between. This CDR3 has 13 residues. The CDR3 nucleotides read TGCAGCGTTGATTATGGATTTTTGGGTGAGCAGTTCTTC. Translation: CSVDYGFLGEQFF.

The chain couples TRBV20-1 to TRBJ2-1; TRBD1 matches at 11 bases. The CDR3 spans 16 residues. Trimming at V came to 1 base and at J to 1 base, leaving 3 bases not matched to a gene. CDR1 is DFQATT, CDR2 SNEGSKA, per germline (reference sequence). The DNA of the CDR3 is TGCAGTGCTAGAGCCTGGGACAGGGGGTCCTACAATGAGCAGTTCTTC. This encodes CSARAWDRGSYNEQFF.

This clonotype was counted a few times. This CDR3 is CASSEAGRGVQPQHF. DNA for the CDR3: TGTGCCAGCAGTGAAGCGGGAAGGGGCGTCCAGCCCCAGCATTTT. V gene TRBV6-1 combines with J gene TRBJ1-5; TRBD1 is a possible D gene (5 bases). The CDR3 extends over 15 amino acids. The V gene's germline CDR1 is MNHNS and CDR2 SASEGT. Trimming removed 0 bases from V and 7 bases from J, with 13 bases in between.

This clonotype was recorded many times. This sequence joins TRBV6-1 and TRBJ2-1, with 7 bases aligning to TRBD2. CDR1 is MNHNS and CDR2 is SASEGT in the germline V gene. This CDR3 is built from 14 residues. With V trimmed by 6 bases and J by 6 bases, 8 bases remained unmatched. The CDR3 here is CASRTGLPPNEQFF. CDR3 DNA: TGTGCCAGCAGAACGGGACTACCGCCCAATGAGCAGTTCTTC.

This clonotype turned up a few times. The CDR3 sequence is CASSLGFELAGSYNEQFF. CDR3 DNA: TGTGCCAGCAGCTTAGGATTCGAACTAGCGGGCTCCTACAATGAGCAGTTCTTC. The V and J genes are TRBV7-8 and TRBJ2-1, with 9 bases identical to TRBD2. The CDR3 covers 18 residues. Germline values: CDR1 SGHVS, CDR2 FQNEAQ. Losses at the gene ends were 1 base for V and 0 bases for J; bases not matched to a gene: 7. Drawing the rest from reference TRBV7-8 and TRBJ2-1, the complete variable domain is GAGVSQSPRYKVAKRGQDVALRCDPISGHVSLFWYQQALGQGPEFLTYFQNEAQLDKSGLPSDRFFAERPEGSVSTLKIQRTQQEDSAVYLCASSLGFELAGSYNEQFFGPGTRLTVL.

The rearrangement uses TRBV20-1 and TRBJ2-2, with TRBD2 identical over 12 bases. Germline V gives CDR1 DFQATT, CDR2 SNEGSKA (reference sequence). This CDR3 has 17 residues. After removal of 2 bases from V and 0 bases from J, the junction contained 4 bases not matched to a gene. The CDR3 protein is CSARPTSGRPNTGELFF. The DNA for the CDR3 is TGCAGTGCTAGACCCACTAGCGGGAGGCCGAACACCGGGGAGCTGTTTTTT.

The chain has TRBV7-9 and TRBJ2-3; D perhaps matches TRBD1 (6 bases). The CDR3 runs 14 residues. Germline V CDR1 and CDR2: SEHNR, FQNEAQ (reference sequence). Between the trimmed V and J ends, which lost 5 bases and 2 bases, there was a span of 11 bases. For the CDR3, the DNA is TGTGCCAGCAGCCACTCAGGGGCCACAGATACGCAGTATTTT. Residues: CASSHSGATDTQYF.

This clonotype was observed at least ten times. V gene TRBV5-1 combines with J gene TRBJ2-7; no firm D call. The CDR3 totals 13 residues. The germline V gene encodes CDR1 SGHRS and CDR2 YFSETQ. V was shortened by 4 bases and J by 0 bases, with 8 bases between the two germline ends. CDR3 DNA: TGCGCCAGCAGCCCAGACAACTCCTACGAGCAGTACTTC. It codes for CASSPDNSYEQYF. Variable domain in full (rest from reference TRBV5-1 and TRBJ2-7): KAGVTQTPRYLIKTRGQQVTLSCSPISGHRSVSWYQQTPGQGLQFLFEYFSETQRNKGNFPGRFSGRQFSNSRSEMNVSTLELGDSALYLCASSPDNSYEQYFGPGTRLTVT.

The table lists this clonotype with many counts. The J gene is TRBJ2-3, the V gene TRBV5-1; 8 bases fit TRBD2. The V segment lost 5 bases and the J segment 8 bases; nucleotides outside the gene matches: 13. This CDR3 spans 15 amino acids. Germline V lookup: CDR1 SGHRS, CDR2 YFSETQ. CDR3 bases: TGCGCCAGCAGACAGCCGGGACTAGTTTTCGGTACGCAGTATTTT. It codes for CASRQPGLVFGTQYF.

The chain links TRBV11-1 to TRBJ2-2; perhaps D is TRBD1 or TRBD2 (5 bases each). The CDR3 sequence is 17 residues long. V shed 5 bases and J shed 5 bases, with 21 bases lying between them. Germline assignment: CDR1 SGHAT and CDR2 FQDESV (reference sequence). Written as DNA, the CDR3 is TGTGCCAGCAGCCCCCGCTGGGCGGAGAGGGGTACCGGGGAGCTGTTTTTT. This translates into CASSPRWAERGTGELFF.

The chain employs TRBV28 and TRBJ1-6; D gene uncertain. V shed 11 bases and J shed 7 bases, with 12 bases lying between them. The CDR3 contains 12 residues. Germline V gene data show CDR1 as MDHEN and CDR2 as SYDVKM. CDR3 sequence (DNA): TGTGCCGGCTCAACAGCGAATTCACCCCTCCACTTT. It specifies CAGSTANSPLHF. Supplemented by reference TRBV28 and TRBJ1-6, the full variable domain reads DVKVTQSSRYLVKRTGEKVFLECVQDMDHENMFWYRQDPGLGLRLIYFSYDVKMKEKGDIPEGYSVSREKKERFSLILESASTNQTSMYLCAGSTANSPLHFGNGTRLTVT.

Ten or more counts support this clonotype. The chain is built from TRBV3-1 and TRBJ2-7, with D possibly matching TRBD2 (7 bases). Germline V gene lookup returns CDR1 LGHDT and CDR2 YNNKEL (reference sequence). The ends were cut back, 4 bases at V and 6 bases at J, with 13 bases in the middle. The CDR3 length is 13 residues. The DNA of the CDR3 is TGTGCCAGCAGCCGGGGGGGGCTGGTCGAGCAGTACTTC. As protein: CASSRGGLVEQYF.

The chain uses TRBV12-3 or TRBV12-4 and TRBJ2-1, with 7 nucleotides matching TRBD2. The CDR3 is 13 amino acids. Unmatched junction bases numbered 5, after V lost 2 bases and J lost 10 bases. For the CDR3, the DNA is TGTGCCAGCAGTTTATTCGAGGGAGGGGAGCAGTTCTTC. This gives the protein CASSLFEGGEQFF.

This chain connects TRBV20-1 to TRBJ2-2, with TRBD2 as a possible D gene (6 bases). The germline V gene has CDR1 DFQATT and CDR2 SNEGSKA (reference sequence). The CDR3 has 13 amino acids. Deletions cut 3 bases from V and 1 base from J, with 6 bases between. Here the CDR3 DNA reads TGCAGTGCTAGCGGGAGGAACACCGGGGAGCTGTTTTTT. Translated, it gives CSASGRNTGELFF.

The sample holds many counts of this clonotype. The chain carries TRBV20-1 and TRBJ2-3; D is uncertain. Trimming stripped 8 bases from V and 6 bases from J, with 21 bases between. The CDR3 runs 14 residues. Looked up from germline, CDR1 is DFQATT and CDR2 is SNEGSKA (reference sequence). The CDR3 protein is CSQTSPGVRDTQYF. Here the CDR3 DNA reads TGCAGTCAAACTTCCCCTGGGGTGAGGGATACGCAGTATTTT.

This clonotype was detected only a few times. The chain employs TRBV10-2 and TRBJ2-3; D perhaps matches TRBD2 (6 bases). This CDR3 region has 16 residues. The germline V gene has CDR1 WSHSY and CDR2 SAAADI. The ends were cut back, 2 bases at V and 1 base at J, with 13 bases in the middle. The CDR3 spells CASSEPGRLGTDTQYF. CDR3 sequence (DNA): TGCGCCAGCAGTGAGCCAGGGAGGTTGGGCACAGATACGCAGTATTTT.

J is TRBJ2-7 and V is TRBV5-8; 9 bases agree with TRBD2. The ends lost 1 base at V and 0 bases at J; junction bases unmatched: 8. The germline CDR1 and CDR2 sequences are SGHTS and YDEGEE. This CDR3 has 17 amino acids. CDR3 sequence: CASSLWVTSGPSYEQYF. CDR3 nucleotides: TGTGCCAGCAGCTTGTGGGTGACTAGCGGACCCTCCTACGAGCAGTACTTC.

This clonotype was found many times. This chain joins TRBV20-1 and TRBJ2-1; 9 positions agree with TRBD2. After removal of 5 bases from V and 0 bases from J, the junction contained 14 bases not matched to a gene. CDR3 length: 18 amino acids. Germline V gene sequence: CDR1 DFQATT, CDR2 SNEGSKA (reference sequence). This chain's CDR3 is CSAALASGTHPSYNEQFF. For the CDR3, the DNA is TGCAGTGCTGCCCTTGCTAGCGGGACCCACCCCTCCTACAATGAGCAGTTCTTC.

This clonotype was counted ten times or more. In nucleotides, the CDR3 is TGCGCCAGCAGTGGGGGGAGAAACGACGAGCAGTACTTC. Translation: CASSGGRNDEQYF. The chain joins TRBV5-1 to TRBJ2-7; possibly TRBD2 for D (6 bases). V dropped 5 bases and J dropped 5 bases, with 14 bases sitting between them. The CDR3 sequence is 13 residues long. The germline V gene encodes CDR1 SGHRS and CDR2 YFSETQ.